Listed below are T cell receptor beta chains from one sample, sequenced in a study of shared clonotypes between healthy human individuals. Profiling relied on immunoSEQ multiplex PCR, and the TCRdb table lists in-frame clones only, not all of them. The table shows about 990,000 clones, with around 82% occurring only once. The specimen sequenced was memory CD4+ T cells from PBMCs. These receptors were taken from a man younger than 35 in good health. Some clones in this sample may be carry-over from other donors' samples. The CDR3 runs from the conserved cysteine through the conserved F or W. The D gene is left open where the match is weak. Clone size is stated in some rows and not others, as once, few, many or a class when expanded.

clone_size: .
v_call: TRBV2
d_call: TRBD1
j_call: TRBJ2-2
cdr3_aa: CASRTGFRGSGELFF
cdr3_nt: TGTGCCAGCAGGACAGGGTTTCGGGGTTCCGGGGAGCTGTTTTTT

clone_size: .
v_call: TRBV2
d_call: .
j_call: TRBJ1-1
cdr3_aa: CASSGGAGTEAFF
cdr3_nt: TGTGCCAGCAGTGGCGGGGCCGGCACTGAAGCTTTCTTT

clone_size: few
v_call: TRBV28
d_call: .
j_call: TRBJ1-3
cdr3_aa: CASSSGHPTSGNTIYF
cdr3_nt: TGTGCCAGCAGCTCGGGACATCCGACCTCTGGAAACACCATATATTTT

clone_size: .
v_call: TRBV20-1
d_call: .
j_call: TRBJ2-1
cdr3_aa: CSASKGGEQFF
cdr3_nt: TGCAGTGCTAGCAAAGGGGGTGAGCAGTTCTTC

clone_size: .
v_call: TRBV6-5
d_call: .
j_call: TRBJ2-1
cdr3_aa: CASSYSKGGRGFF
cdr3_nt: TGTGCCAGCAGTTACTCGAAGGGGGGGCGAGGGTTCTTC

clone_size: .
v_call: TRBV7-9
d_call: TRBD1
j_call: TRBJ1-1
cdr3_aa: CASSSGTGSNTEAFF
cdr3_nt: TGTGCCAGCAGTTCCGGGACAGGCTCGAACACTGAAGCTTTCTTT

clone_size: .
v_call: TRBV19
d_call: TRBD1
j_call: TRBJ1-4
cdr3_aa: CASQGVATNEKLFF
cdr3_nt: TGTGCCAGCCAGGGGGTTGCAACTAATGAAAAACTGTTTTTT

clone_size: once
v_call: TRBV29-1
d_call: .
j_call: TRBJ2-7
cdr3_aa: CSVGARSYEQYF
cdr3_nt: TGCAGCGTGGGGGCCCGCTCCTACGAGCAGTACTTC

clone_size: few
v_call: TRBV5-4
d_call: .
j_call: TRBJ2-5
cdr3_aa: CASSLGGPRVETQYF
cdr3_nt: TGTGCCAGCAGCTTGGGTGGCCCCAGGGTGGAGACCCAGTACTTC

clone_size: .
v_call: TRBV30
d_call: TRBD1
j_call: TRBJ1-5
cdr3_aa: CAWNRGQGLNQPQHF
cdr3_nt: TGTGCCTGGAATAGAGGACAGGGGCTGAATCAGCCCCAGCATTTT

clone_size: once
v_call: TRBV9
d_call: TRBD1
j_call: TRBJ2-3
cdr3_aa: CASSAGTGVSNTQYF
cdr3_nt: TGTGCCAGCAGTGCCGGGACAGGGGTATCGAATACGCAGTATTTT

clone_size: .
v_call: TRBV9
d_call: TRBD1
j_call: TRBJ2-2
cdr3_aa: CASSAPEWDRGRSGELFF
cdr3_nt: TGTGCCAGCAGCGCCCCGGAGTGGGACAGGGGGCGAAGCGGGGAGCTGTTTTTT

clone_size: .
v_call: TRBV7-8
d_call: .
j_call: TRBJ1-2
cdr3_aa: CASSWGRSGYTF
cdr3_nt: TGTGCCAGCAGCTGGGGGCGCAGTGGCTACACCTTC

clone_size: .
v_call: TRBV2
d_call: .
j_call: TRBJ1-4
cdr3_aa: CASKGDRSVDEKLFF
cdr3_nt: TGTGCCAGCAAGGGGGACCGGAGTGTGGATGAAAAACTGTTTTTT

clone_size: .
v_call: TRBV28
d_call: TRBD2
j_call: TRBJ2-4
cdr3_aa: CASSLLSGLAKNIQYF
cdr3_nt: TGTGCCAGCAGTTTACTTAGCGGGCTAGCCAAAAACATTCAGTACTTC

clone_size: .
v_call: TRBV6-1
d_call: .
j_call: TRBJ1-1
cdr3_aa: CASSGGGSTEAFF
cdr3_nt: TGTGCCAGCAGCGGGGGGGGTAGTACTGAAGCTTTCTTT

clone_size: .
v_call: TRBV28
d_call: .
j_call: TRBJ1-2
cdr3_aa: CASRPDSLGGGYTF
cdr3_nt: TGTGCCAGCAGACCAGACAGTCTTGGAGGGGGCTACACCTTC

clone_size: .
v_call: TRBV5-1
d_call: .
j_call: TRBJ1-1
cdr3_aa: CASSFYRDTEAFF
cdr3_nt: TGCGCCAGCAGCTTTTATCGGGACACTGAAGCTTTCTTT

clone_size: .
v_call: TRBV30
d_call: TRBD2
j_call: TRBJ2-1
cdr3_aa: CAWSRLAGATNEQFF
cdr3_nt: TGTGCCTGGAGCCGACTAGCGGGAGCGACCAATGAGCAGTTCTTC

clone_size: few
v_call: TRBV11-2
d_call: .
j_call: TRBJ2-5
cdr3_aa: CASSLGRGQQETQYF
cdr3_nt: TGTGCCAGCAGCTTAGGCCGGGGGCAGCAAGAGACCCAGTACTTC

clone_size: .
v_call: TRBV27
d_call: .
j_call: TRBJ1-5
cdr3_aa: CASSPAGVQPQHF
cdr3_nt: TGTGCCAGCAGTCCCGCAGGGGTTCAGCCCCAGCATTTT

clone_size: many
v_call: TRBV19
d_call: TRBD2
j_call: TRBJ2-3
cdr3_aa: CASSSVAGIPLTDTQYF
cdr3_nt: TGTGCCAGTAGTTCGGTAGCGGGAATCCCGCTCACAGATACGCAGTATTTT

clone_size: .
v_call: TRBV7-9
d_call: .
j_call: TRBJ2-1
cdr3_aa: CASSLVIEQFF
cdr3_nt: TGTGCCAGCAGCTTAGTTATAGAGCAGTTCTTC